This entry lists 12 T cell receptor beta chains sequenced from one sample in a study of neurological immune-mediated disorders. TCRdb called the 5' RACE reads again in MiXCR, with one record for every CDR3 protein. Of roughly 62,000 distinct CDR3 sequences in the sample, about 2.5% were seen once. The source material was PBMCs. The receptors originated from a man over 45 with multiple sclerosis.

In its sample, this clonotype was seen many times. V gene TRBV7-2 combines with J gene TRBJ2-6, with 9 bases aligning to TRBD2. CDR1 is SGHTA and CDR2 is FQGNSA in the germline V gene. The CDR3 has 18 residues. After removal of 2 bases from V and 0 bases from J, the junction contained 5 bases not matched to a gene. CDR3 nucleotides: TGTGCCAGCAGCTTAAAGCTAGCGGGGTTCTCTGGGGCCAACGTCCTGACTTTC. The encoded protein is CASSLKLAGFSGANVLTF.

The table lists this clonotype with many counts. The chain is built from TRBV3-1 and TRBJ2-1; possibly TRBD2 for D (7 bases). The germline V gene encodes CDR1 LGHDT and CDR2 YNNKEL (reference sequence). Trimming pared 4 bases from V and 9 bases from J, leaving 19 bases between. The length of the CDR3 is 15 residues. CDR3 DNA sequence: TGTGCCAGCAGCCGAAGTGGCGGGGGCCGGGGTGAGCAGTTCTTC. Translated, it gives CASSRSGGGRGEQFF.

The CDR3 region is CASSQDPSGSFYEQYF. CDR3 nucleotide sequence: TGTGCCAGCAGCCAAGATCCCAGCGGGAGTTTCTACGAGCAGTACTTC. The chain carries TRBV4-2 and TRBJ2-7; 8 positions match TRBD2. V shed 0 bases, J shed 3 bases, and the junction held 7 bases outside the gene matches. There are 16 residues in the CDR3. From germline, CDR1 is LGHNA and CDR2 YNFKEQ.

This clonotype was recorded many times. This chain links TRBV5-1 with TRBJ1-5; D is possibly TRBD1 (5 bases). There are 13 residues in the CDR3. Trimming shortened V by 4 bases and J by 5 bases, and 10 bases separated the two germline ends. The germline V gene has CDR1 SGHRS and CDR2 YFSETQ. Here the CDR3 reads CASSREGYQPQHF. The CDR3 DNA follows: TGCGCCAGCAGCCGCGAGGGGTATCAGCCCCAGCATTTT.

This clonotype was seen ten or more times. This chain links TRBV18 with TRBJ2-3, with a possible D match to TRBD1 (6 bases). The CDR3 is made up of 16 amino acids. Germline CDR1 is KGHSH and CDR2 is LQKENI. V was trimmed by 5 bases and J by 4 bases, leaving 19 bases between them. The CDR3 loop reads CASSSENRVGADTQYF. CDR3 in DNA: TGTGCCAGCTCATCCGAGAACAGGGTCGGAGCAGATACGCAGTATTTT.

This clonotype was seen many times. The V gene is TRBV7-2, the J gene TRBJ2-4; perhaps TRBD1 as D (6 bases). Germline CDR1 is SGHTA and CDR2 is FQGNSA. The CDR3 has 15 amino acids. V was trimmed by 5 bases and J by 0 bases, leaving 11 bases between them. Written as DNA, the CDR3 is TGTGCCAGCAGCCGGGACACTCTAGCCAAAAACATTCAGTACTTC. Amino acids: CASSRDTLAKNIQYF.

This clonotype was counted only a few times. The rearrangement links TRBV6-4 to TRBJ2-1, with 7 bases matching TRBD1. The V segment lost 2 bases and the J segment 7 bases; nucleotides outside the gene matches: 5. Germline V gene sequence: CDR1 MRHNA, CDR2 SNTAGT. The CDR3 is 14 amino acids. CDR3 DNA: TGTGCCAGCAGTGACACAAACAGGGGTAATGAGCAGTTCTTC. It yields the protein CASSDTNRGNEQFF.

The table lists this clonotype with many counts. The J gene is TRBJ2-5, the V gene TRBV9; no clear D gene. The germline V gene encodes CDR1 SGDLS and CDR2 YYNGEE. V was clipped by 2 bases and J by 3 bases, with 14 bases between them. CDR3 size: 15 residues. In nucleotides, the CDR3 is TGTGCCAGCAGCGTTGGAGTTCAACAGAAAGAGACCCAGTACTTC. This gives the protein CASSVGVQQKETQYF.

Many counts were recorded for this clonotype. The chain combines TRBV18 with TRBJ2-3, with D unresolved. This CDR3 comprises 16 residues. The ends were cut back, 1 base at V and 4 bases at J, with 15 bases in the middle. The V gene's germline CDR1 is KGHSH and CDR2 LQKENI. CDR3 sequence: CASSPRADMTADTQYF. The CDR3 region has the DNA TGTGCCAGCTCACCACGGGCCGACATGACCGCAGATACGCAGTATTTT.

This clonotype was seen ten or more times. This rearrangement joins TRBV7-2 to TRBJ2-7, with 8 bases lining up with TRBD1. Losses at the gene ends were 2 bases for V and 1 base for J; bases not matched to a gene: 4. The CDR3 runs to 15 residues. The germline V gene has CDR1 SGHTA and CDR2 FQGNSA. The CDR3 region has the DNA TGTGCCAGCAGCTTATACAGGGGGGCGTCCTACGAGCAGTACTTC. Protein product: CASSLYRGASYEQYF.

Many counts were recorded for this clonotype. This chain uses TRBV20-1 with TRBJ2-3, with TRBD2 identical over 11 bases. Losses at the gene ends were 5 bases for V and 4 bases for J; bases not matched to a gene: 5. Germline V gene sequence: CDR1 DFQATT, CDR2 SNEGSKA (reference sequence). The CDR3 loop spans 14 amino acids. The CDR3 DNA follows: TGCAGTGCTTTGACTAGCGGGGAAGCAGATACGCAGTATTTT. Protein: CSALTSGEADTQYF.

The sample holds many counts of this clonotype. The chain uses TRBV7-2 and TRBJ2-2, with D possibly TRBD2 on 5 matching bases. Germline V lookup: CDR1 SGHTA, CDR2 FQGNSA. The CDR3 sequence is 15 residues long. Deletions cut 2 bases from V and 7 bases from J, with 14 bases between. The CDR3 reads CASSLKTGYGGELFF. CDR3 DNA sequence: TGTGCCAGCAGCTTAAAGACGGGGTATGGCGGGGAGCTGTTTTTT.